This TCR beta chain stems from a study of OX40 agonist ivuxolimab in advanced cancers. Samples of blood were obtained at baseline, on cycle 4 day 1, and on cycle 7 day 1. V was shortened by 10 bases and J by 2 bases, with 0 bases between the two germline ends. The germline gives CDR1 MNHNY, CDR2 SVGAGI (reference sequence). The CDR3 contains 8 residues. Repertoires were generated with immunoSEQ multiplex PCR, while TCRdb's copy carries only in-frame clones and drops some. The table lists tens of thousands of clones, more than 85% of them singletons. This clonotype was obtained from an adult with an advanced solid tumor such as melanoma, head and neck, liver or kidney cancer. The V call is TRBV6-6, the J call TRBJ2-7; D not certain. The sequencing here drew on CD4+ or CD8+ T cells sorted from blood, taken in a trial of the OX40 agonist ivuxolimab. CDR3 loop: CATYEQYF. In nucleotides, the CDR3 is TGTGCCACCTACGAGCAGTACTTC.